This T cell receptor beta chain was found in a study of CD8+ T cells in alopecia areata. Study as a whole: Donor skin was harvested from 6-12-month-old C3H/HeJ mice with spontaneous alopecia and grafted onto 7-10-week-old female C3H/HeJ recipients.

Study outcomes and limitations: Sharing of TCRs across patients appeared less clear than in mice, possibly for HLA-related reasons.

On this clone: The antigen remains unidentified. The protein in this entry is translated from the DNA; at residue 13 it differs from the protein listed in TCRdb. Gene names and germline refer to mouse. The read terminates 3 residues ahead of where the CDR3 ends, so the germline J gene completes it.

The trim removed 3 bases at V and 6 bases at J, leaving 4 bases unmatched. CDR1 is NSQYPW, CDR2 LRSPGD, per germline (reference sequence). This CDR3 is built from 16 residues. RNA, once extracted, was reverse transcribed into cDNA for use as the sequencing template. Data came from immunoSEQ multiplex PCR; TCRdb stores just in-frame clones and leaves some out. The table lists around 100,000 clones, with no singletons. The TCR was taken from a C3H/HeJ mouse with alopecia areata. The strain is characterized by the MHC haplotype H2-k. The sequencing input was lesional skin. V usage is TRBV1 and J usage is TRBJ1-6; 11 bases are shared with TRBD1. TRBJ1-6 qualifies as an ORF whose function is uncertain. The CDR3 DNA, read in part, is TGCACCTGCAGTGCCCCGGACAGGGGGCGTAATTCGCCC. As protein: CTCSAPDRGRNSP. The whole CDR3 is CTCSAPDRGRNSPLYF.